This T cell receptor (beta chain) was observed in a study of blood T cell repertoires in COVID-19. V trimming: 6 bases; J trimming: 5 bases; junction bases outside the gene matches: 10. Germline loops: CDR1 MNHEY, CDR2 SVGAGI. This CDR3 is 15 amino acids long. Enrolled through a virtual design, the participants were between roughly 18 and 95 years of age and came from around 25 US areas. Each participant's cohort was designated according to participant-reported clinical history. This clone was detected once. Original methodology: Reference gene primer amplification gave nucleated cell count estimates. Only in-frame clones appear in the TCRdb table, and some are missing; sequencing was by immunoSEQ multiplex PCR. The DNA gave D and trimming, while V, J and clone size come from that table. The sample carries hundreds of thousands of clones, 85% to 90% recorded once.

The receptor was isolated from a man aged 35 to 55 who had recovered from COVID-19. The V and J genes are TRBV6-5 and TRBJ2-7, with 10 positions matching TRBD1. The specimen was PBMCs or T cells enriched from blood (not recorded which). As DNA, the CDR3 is TGTGCCAGCAGCAGGACCGGGACAGGGGTCCACGAGCAGTACTTC. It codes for CASSRTGTGVHEQYF.